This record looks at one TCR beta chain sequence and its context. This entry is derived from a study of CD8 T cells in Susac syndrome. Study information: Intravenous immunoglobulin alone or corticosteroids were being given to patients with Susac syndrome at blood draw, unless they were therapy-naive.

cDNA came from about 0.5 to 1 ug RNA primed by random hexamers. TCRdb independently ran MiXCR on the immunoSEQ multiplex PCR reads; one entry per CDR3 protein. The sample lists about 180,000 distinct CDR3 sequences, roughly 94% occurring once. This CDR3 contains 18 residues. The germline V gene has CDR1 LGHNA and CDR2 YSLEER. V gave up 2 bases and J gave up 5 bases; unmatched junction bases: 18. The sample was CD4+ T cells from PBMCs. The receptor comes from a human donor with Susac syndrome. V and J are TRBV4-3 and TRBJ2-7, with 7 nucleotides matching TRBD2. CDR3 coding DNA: TGCGCCAGCAGCCAATCTTTCGCGAGGCAGAAAGCGGGAAACGAGCAGTACTTC. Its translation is CASSQSFARQKAGNEQYF.